Shown below are 5 T cell receptor beta chains from a single sample sequenced in a study of blood T cell repertoires in COVID-19 (dated by TCRdb to 2018 to 2020). The library relied on the immunoSEQ multiplex PCR assay. Imported from immuneACCESS, the table was reduced by TCRdb to in-frame sequences with V and J called. These copies leave out some clones; in studies compared against another copy, an unresolved V gene accounts for under half, and the cause of the remainder is not known. For this sample there are 300,000 to 350,000 clones; approximately 89% appear just once. The ten largest clones capture about a tenth of the sample. The sample was PBMCs or T cells enriched from blood (not recorded which). These receptors came from a woman aged 30 to 39 who had recovered from COVID-19.

This clone was seen a single time. This chain's CDR3 is CASFRGTVGNNEQFF. For the CDR3, the DNA is TGTGCCAGCTTCCGCGGGACAGTAGGAAACAATGAGCAGTTCTTC. This chain links TRBV6-5 with TRBJ2-1, with a tentative D call TRBD1 (7 bases). The V gene lost 8 bases and the J gene lost 5 bases, with 19 bases spanning the gap. The CDR3 is made up of 15 amino acids. CDR1 is MNHEY, CDR2 SVGAGI, per germline.

The chain carries TRBV6-5 and TRBJ2-7, with 10 bases fitting TRBD1. Germline CDR1 reads MNHEY; CDR2 reads SVGAGI. V shed 4 bases, J shed 2 bases, and the junction held 2 bases outside the gene matches. The CDR3 runs to 14 residues. The DNA for the CDR3 is TGTGCCAGCAGTTGGGGACAGGGGACCTACGAGCAGTACTTC. Translating gives CASSWGQGTYEQYF.

The chain joins TRBV7-2 to TRBJ2-3; the match to TRBD2 covers 13 bases. The CDR3 has 13 amino acids. Germline lookup yields CDR1 SGHTA and CDR2 FQGNSA. With 7 bases clipped from V and 8 bases from J, the junction kept 3 bases outside the gene matches. The CDR3 sequence: CASTLAGGSTQYF. The CDR3, as DNA: TGTGCCAGCACACTAGCGGGAGGGTCTACGCAGTATTTT.

The rearrangement joins TRBV4-1 to TRBJ1-5, with D possibly TRBD1 on 5 matching bases. This CDR3 is 16 amino acids long. Germline values: CDR1 MGHRA, CDR2 YSYEKL. V lost 0 bases, J lost 4 bases, and 13 bases lay in between. The CDR3: CASSQEERGLNQPQHF. The CDR3 coding sequence is TGCGCCAGCAGCCAAGAAGAAAGGGGCTTAAATCAGCCCCAGCATTTT.

The rearrangement links TRBV3-1 (or the pseudogene TRBV3-2) to TRBJ2-7; D perhaps matches TRBD1 (7 bases). This CDR3 has 14 residues. Germline V lookup: CDR1 LGHDT, CDR2 YNNKEL (reference sequence). V dropped 0 bases and J dropped 10 bases, with 16 bases sitting between them. CDR3 sequence (DNA): TGTGCCAGCAGCCAAGATATCGGGCGGGACAGACAGTACTTC. This sequence encodes CASSQDIGRDRQYF.